This TCR beta chain was sequenced during a study of cytomegalovirus exposure and HLA in healthy donors. On the study more broadly: Early released data had around 88 million unique TCRs, all coming from HLA-typed donors. Study observations and caveats: Presence/absence analyses treated sequencing depth as roughly uniform across donors.

Concerning this clone itself: The target antigen is unknown.

Both 60 Vbeta primers and 13 Jbeta primers went into the PCR. Authors' data handling: Later, an analysis found some 80 million unique TCR beta chains, and approximately 10 million of these were shared. The assay was immunoSEQ multiplex PCR, and TCRdb's table has in-frame clones only and misses some. From that table come the V and J calls and clone size; the DNA was used to work out D and trimming. Of some 150,000 clones listed, roughly 72% are singletons. The germline V gene has CDR1 SGHTA and CDR2 FQGNSA. Trimming removed 3 bases at V and 6 bases at J, with 17 bases between. The CDR3 length is 15 residues.

The clonotype comes from a man aged 25 to 45 in good health and CMV-seronegative. This chain connects TRBV7-2 to TRBJ1-2; D gene unclear. The sequencing sample was made of PBMCs. This chain's CDR3 is CASSLLPGSVDGYTF. The CDR3 DNA is TGTGCCAGCAGCTTGTTACCGGGATCCGTCGATGGCTACACCTTC.